The present T cell receptor beta chain was sequenced within a study of OX40 agonist ivuxolimab in advanced cancers. Study details: Cancers in dose escalation were hepatocellular, melanoma, renal cell and head and neck.

This CDR3 spans 15 amino acids. Germline CDR1 is MNHNY and CDR2 is SVGAGI (reference sequence). V was clipped by 7 bases and J by 2 bases, with 18 bases between them. The protocol was immunoSEQ multiplex PCR, while the TCRdb copy is restricted to in-frame clones and leaves out a portion. The sample consists of roughly 86,000 clones, about 89% of them appearing once. The study's findings and limits: The study found that CD8+ T cells averaged more expanded clones than CD4+. The specificity for antigen of the expanded peripheral T cells was not determined. Some nonresponders likewise displayed low normalized T-cell clonal expansion.

In regard to this clone: As yet, its antigen is unknown.

The receptor comes from an adult with an advanced solid tumor such as melanoma, head and neck, liver or kidney cancer. The sample here was CD4+ or CD8+ T cells sorted from blood, taken in a trial of the OX40 agonist ivuxolimab. J is TRBJ2-7 and V is TRBV6-6; a weak D match, TRBD2 (6 bases). DNA for the CDR3: TGTGCCAGCAACCCGGGTCGGGGGACCGCCTACGAGCAGTACTTC. Translated, it gives CASNPGRGTAYEQYF.